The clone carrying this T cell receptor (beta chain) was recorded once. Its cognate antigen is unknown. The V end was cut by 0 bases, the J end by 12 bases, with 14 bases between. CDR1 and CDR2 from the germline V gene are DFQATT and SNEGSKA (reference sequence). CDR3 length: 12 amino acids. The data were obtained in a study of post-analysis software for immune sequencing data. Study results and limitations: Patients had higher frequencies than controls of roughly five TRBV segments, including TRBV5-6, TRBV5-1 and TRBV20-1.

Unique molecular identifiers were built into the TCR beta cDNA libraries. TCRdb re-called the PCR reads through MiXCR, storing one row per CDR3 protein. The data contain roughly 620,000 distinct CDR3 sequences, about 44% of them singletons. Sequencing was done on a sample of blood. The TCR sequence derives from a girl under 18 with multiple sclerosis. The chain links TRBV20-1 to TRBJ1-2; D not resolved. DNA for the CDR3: TGCAGTGCTAGAGAGGGAGAACGCCGCAACACCTTC. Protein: CSAREGERRNTF.